This entry features one TCR beta chain sequence. This specimen belongs to a study of monozygotic twins with inflammatory bowel disease. From germline, CDR1 is MNHEY and CDR2 SVGAGI. The CDR3 runs to 15 residues. TCRalpha and TCRbeta cDNA underwent two nested PCRs of roughly 16 and 10 cycles. Each CDR3 protein gets one entry in TCRdb, which reprocessed the 5' RACE reads and gives no DNA. This table lists fewer than 550,000 distinct CDR3 sequences. The chain combines TRBV6-5 with TRBJ1-1; absent DNA, TCRdb's TRBD1 call cannot be checked. Input material: blood. The sequence was collected from a human donor with ulcerative colitis or Crohn's disease, or a healthy co-twin of an affected twin (not recorded which). The CDR3 region is CASSYLVGGGSEAFF.